The clone carrying this T cell receptor beta chain was recorded a few times. Antigen unknown. CDR1 and CDR2 (germline): KGHSH, LQKENI. The V gene lost 2 bases and the J gene lost 2 bases, with 10 bases spanning the gap. CDR3 length equals 15 residues. This sample was taken from a study of CD8+CD57+ T cells in acquired aplastic anemia. Study results and limitations: In common between the patients and the controls were twenty-nine CD8+ CDR3 sequences.

The template for TCR beta VDJ and CDR3 sequence profiling was genomic DNA. MiXCR, run by TCRdb on the reads, gives a single entry per CDR3 protein. The sample lists about 290,000 distinct CDR3 sequences; under 60% were seen once. In patients chosen for sequencing, flow cytometry had shown CD8+CD57+ cell expansion. As a group, the patients uniformly had severe acquired aplastic anemia. When blood sampling took place, the patients had received no therapy. The V and J genes are TRBV18 and TRBJ1-3; D is perhaps TRBD1 (5 bases). This TCR came from a human donor with aplastic anemia. Input material: sorted CD4+, CD8+, or CD8+CD57+ T cells (not recorded which) from PBMCs. The CDR3 nucleotides read TGTGCCAGCTCACCAGCCACAGGCCCTGGAAACACCATATATTTT. Its protein product is CASSPATGPGNTIYF.